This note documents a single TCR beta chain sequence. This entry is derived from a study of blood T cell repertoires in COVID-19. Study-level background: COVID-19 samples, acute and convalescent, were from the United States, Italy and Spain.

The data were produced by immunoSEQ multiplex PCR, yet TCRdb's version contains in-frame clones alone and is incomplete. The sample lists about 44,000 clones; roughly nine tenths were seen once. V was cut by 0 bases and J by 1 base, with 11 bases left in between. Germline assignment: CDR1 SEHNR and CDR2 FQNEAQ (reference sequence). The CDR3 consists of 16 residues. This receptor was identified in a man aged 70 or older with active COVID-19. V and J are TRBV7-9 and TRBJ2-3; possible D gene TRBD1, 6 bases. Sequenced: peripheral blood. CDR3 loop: CASSLAIRGRTDTQYF. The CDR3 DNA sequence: TGTGCCAGCAGCTTAGCTATCAGGGGACGCACAGATACGCAGTATTTT.